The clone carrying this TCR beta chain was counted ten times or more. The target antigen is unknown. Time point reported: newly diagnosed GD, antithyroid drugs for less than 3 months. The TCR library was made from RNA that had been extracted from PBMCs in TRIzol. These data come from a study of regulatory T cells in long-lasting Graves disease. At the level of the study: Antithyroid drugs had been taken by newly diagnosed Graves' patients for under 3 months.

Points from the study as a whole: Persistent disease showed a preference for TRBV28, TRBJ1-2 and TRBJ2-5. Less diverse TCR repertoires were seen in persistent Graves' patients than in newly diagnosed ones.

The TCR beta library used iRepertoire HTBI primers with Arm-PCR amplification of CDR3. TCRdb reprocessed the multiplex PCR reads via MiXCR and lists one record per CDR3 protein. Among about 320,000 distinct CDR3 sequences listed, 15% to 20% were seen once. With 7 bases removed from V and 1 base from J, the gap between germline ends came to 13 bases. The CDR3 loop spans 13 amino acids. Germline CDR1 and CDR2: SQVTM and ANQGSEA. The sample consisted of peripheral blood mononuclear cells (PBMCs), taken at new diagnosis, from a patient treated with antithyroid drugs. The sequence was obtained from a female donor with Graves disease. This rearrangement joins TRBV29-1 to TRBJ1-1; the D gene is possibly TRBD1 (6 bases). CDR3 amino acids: CSAGVGANTEAFF. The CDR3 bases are TGCAGCGCCGGGGTGGGGGCGAACACTGAAGCTTTCTTT.